The T cell receptor (beta chain) under discussion was sequenced for a study of shared clonotypes between healthy human individuals. Points from the study as a whole: With a handful of donors compared, around 4.7% of naive CD4 clonotypes were shared.

Remarks on this clone: Its antigen is as yet unknown.

Repertoires were generated with immunoSEQ multiplex PCR, while TCRdb's copy carries only in-frame clones and drops some. The repertoire has about 710,000 clones, around 73% of them found once; the top ten carry around 2%. Trimming cost V 1 base and J 3 bases; bases outside gene matches: 7. CDR3 length: 16 amino acids. Germline CDR1 is SEHNR and CDR2 is FQNEAQ (reference sequence). The receptor's source is a woman under 40 in good health. This chain connects TRBV7-9 to TRBJ2-3; 7 nucleotides align to TRBD1. Sequences were obtained from memory CD4+ T cells sorted from blood. As to subset: CD45RA-negative fraction. CDR3 residues: CASSLVAGGRTDTQYF. In DNA form, the CDR3 reads TGTGCCAGCAGCTTAGTGGCAGGGGGTAGAACAGATACGCAGTATTTT.